The 24 T cell receptor beta chains listed next were all sequenced from one sample in a study of neoadjuvant nivolumab and ipilimumab in lung cancer. Generated by immunoSEQ multiplex PCR, the TCRdb table keeps only in-frame clones and is missing some. The sample includes about 27,000 clones, about 76% of them seen just once. This material consisted of tumor tissue, taken after neoadjuvant nivolumab, alone or with ipilimumab, at or shortly before surgery. Receptor source: an adult with non-small cell lung cancer.

The chain links TRBV18 to TRBJ1-4; perhaps TRBD1 as D (5 bases). The ends were cut back, 2 bases at V and 5 bases at J, with 12 bases in the middle. Germline CDR1 KGHSH, CDR2 LQKENI. The CDR3 loop spans 15 amino acids. The CDR3 spells CASSPGTKRNEKLFF. The CDR3 DNA sequence: TGTGCCAGCTCACCAGGGACGAAAAGGAATGAAAAACTGTTTTTT.

This clone is medium-sized (0.01 to 0.1%) in the sample. Other DNA sequences in this sample translate to the same CDR3. V gene TRBV7-6 combines with J gene TRBJ2-7; D unclear. V dropped 5 bases and J dropped 3 bases, with 11 bases sitting between them. There are 13 residues in the CDR3. Looked up from germline, CDR1 is SGHVS and CDR2 is FNYEAQ. CDR3 DNA: TGTGCCAGCAGCCCCGGGCCCAACTACGAGCAGTACTTC. Protein: CASSPGPNYEQYF. Full variable domain (missing parts from reference TRBV7-6 and TRBJ2-7): GAGVSQSPRYKVTKRGQDVALRCDPISGHVSLYWYRQALGQGPEFLTYFNYEAQQDKSGLPNDRFSAERPEGSISTLTIQRTEQRDSAMYRCASSPGPNYEQYFGPGTRLTVT.

This clone came up once. The gene calls are TRBV5-1 and TRBJ2-7; D tentatively fits TRBD1 or TRBD2 (5 bases each). V was shortened by 4 bases and J by 6 bases, with 14 bases between the two germline ends. Germline values: CDR1 SGHRS, CDR2 YFSETQ. The CDR3 totals 13 residues. CDR3: CASSQTSGSEQYF. The CDR3, as DNA: TGCGCCAGCAGCCAAACTTCAGGGAGCGAGCAGTACTTC.

The V gene is TRBV5-1, the J gene TRBJ1-1; the D gene is possibly TRBD1 (5 bases). The CDR3 has 14 amino acids. V lost 3 bases, J lost 1 base, and 10 bases lay in between. Germline V lookup: CDR1 SGHRS, CDR2 YFSETQ. This CDR3 is CASSSQTENTEAFF. The CDR3 DNA reads as TGCGCCAGCAGCTCCCAGACAGAGAACACTGAAGCTTTCTTT.

This clone was seen only a few times. This chain uses TRBV29-1 with TRBJ2-5; the D is unclear. The CDR3 is 11 amino acids. CDR1 and CDR2 from the germline V gene are SQVTM and ANQGSEA. Trimming shortened V by 4 bases and J by 4 bases, and 7 bases separated the two germline ends. The CDR3 sequence: CSVVSVETQYF. DNA of the CDR3: TGCAGCGTTGTATCGGTAGAGACCCAGTACTTC.

This clone was seen more than once but under ten times. The chain links TRBV2 to TRBJ1-2; maybe TRBD1 (5 bases). The ends were cut back, 4 bases at V and 0 bases at J, with 15 bases in the middle. CDR3 length equals 16 residues. The germline V gene encodes CDR1 SNHLY and CDR2 FYNNEI. CDR3 DNA sequence: TGTGCCAGCAGTGCTATATTAGGGGAATCTAACTATGGCTACACCTTC. Translation: CASSAILGESNYGYTF.

The rearrangement uses TRBV19 and TRBJ1-2; 7 bases agree with TRBD1. V shed 5 bases and J 5 bases; nucleotides not matched to a gene: 2. The CDR3 loop spans 12 amino acids. Germline V gives CDR1 LNHDA, CDR2 SQIVND (reference sequence). This chain's CDR3 is CASSSTGYGYTF. The DNA of the CDR3 is TGTGCCAGTAGTTCGACAGGGTATGGCTACACCTTC.

Only one count was recorded for this clone. The CDR3 protein is CASRGQGGYGYTF. The CDR3 DNA sequence: TGTGCCAGCAGGGGACAGGGTGGCTATGGCTACACCTTC. The rearrangement joins TRBV2 to TRBJ1-2; 9 bases align to TRBD1. The CDR3 covers 13 residues. Germline-derived CDR1 and CDR2 are SNHLY and FYNNEI. Trimming cost V 6 bases and J 4 bases; bases outside gene matches: 3.

The chain uses TRBV19 and TRBJ2-3, with 12 bases matching TRBD2. With V trimmed by 2 bases and J by 11 bases, 5 bases remained unmatched. Germline values: CDR1 LNHDA, CDR2 SQIVND (reference sequence). This CDR3 is built from 14 residues. CDR3 nucleotide sequence: TGTGCCAGTAGTATAACTAGCGGGGGGTCGGGGCAGTATTTT. Its translation: CASSITSGGSGQYF.

This rearrangement joins TRBV18 to TRBJ1-6, with a weak D call TRBD1 (6 bases). The V gene lost 3 bases and the J gene lost 8 bases, with 14 bases spanning the gap. Germline CDR1 KGHSH, CDR2 LQKENI. The CDR3 is 15 amino acids. The CDR3 region has the DNA TGTGCCAGCTCACCCGGGACGGCAGGGGATTCACCCCTCCACTTT. This translates into CASSPGTAGDSPLHF.

This chain joins TRBV9 and TRBJ2-3; D uncertain. CDR3 size: 15 residues. V was clipped by 0 bases and J by 3 bases, with 11 bases between them. Germline CDR1 and CDR2: SGDLS and YYNGEE. In DNA form, the CDR3 reads TGTGCCAGCAGCGTAGCTTCTGGACGAACAGATACGCAGTATTTT. It translates to CASSVASGRTDTQYF.

The V and J genes are TRBV2 and TRBJ2-5, with D uncertain. V lost 0 bases and J lost 5, with 4 bases in between. Looked up from germline, CDR1 is SNHLY and CDR2 is FYNNEI. The CDR3 is 12 amino acids. CDR3 sequence reads: CASSEATETQYF. For the CDR3, the DNA is TGTGCCAGCAGTGAAGCGACTGAGACCCAGTACTTC.

The V call is TRBV27, the J call TRBJ2-5, with TRBD2 matching 11 bases. CDR1 MNHEY and CDR2 SMNVEV come from the germline V gene (reference sequence). The V gene end was trimmed by 6 bases and the J gene end by 7 bases; junction bases not matched to a gene: 10. This CDR3 has 15 amino acids. The CDR3 region has the DNA TGTGCCAGCAGGGATAGTACTAGCGGGGGTGGGACCCAGTACTTC. This codes for CASRDSTSGGGTQYF.

This chain links TRBV18 with TRBJ2-3, with 7 bases that match TRBD1. The CDR3 length is 16 residues. The trim removed 3 bases at V and 1 base at J, leaving 7 bases unmatched. Germline V gives CDR1 KGHSH, CDR2 LQKENI. The CDR3 DNA follows: TGTGCCAGCTCACCGTCGGGACAGCGTCGCACAGATACGCAGTATTTT. This codes for CASSPSGQRRTDTQYF.

The genes are TRBV2 and TRBJ1-1; 7 bases fit TRBD1. The V segment lost 3 bases and the J segment 5 bases; nucleotides outside the gene matches: 3. CDR3 length equals 13 residues. Germline CDR1 is SNHLY and CDR2 is FYNNEI. The CDR3 DNA reads TGTGCCAGCAGTGATAGGGGGCTGACTGAAGCTTTCTTT. This encodes CASSDRGLTEAFF.

V usage is TRBV7-6 and J usage is TRBJ1-4; 11 positions agree with TRBD1. The CDR3 has 15 residues. Germline lookup yields CDR1 SGHVS and CDR2 FNYEAQ. Germline trimming cut 1 base from V and 8 bases from J; bases unmatched to any gene: 3. CDR3 sequence: CASSLGDRGYEKLFF. The CDR3 bases are TGTGCCAGCAGCTTAGGGGACAGGGGGTACGAAAAACTGTTTTTT.

This clone showed up just once. This chain joins TRBV18 and TRBJ1-3; D is undetermined. V was cut by 3 bases and J by 0 bases, with 12 bases left in between. Germline CDR1 and CDR2: KGHSH and LQKENI. This CDR3 contains 16 residues. CDR3 in amino acids: CASSPGPFDSGNTIYF. In nucleotides, the CDR3 is TGTGCCAGCTCACCCGGTCCCTTTGACTCTGGAAACACCATATATTTT.

This chain joins TRBV6-1 and TRBJ1-1; TRBD1 aligns across 12 bases. This CDR3 region has 16 residues. J lost 5 bases, V lost 3 bases, and 7 bases had no gene match. The V gene's germline CDR1 is MNHNS and CDR2 SASEGT. CDR3 sequence: CASSDKGQGARTEAFF. CDR3 coding DNA: TGTGCCAGCAGTGATAAGGGACAGGGGGCGAGGACTGAAGCTTTCTTT.

Regarding this clone: Other DNA sequences in the same sample also yield this CDR3. This chain joins TRBV5-4 and TRBJ2-7; D call uncertain. The CDR3 spans 13 residues. Germline CDR1 is SGHNT and CDR2 is YYREEE (reference sequence). V was pared by 0 bases and J by 0 bases, with 4 bases between. The CDR3 sequence: CASSLGSSYEQYF. CDR3 in DNA: TGTGCCAGCAGCTTGGGGAGCTCCTACGAGCAGTACTTC.

V usage is TRBV15 and J usage is TRBJ2-3; no clear D gene. There are 14 residues in the CDR3. CDR1 and CDR2 (germline): LNHNV, YYDKDF (reference sequence). With 0 bases removed from V and 4 bases from J, the gap between germline ends came to 8 bases. CDR3 in DNA: TGTGCCACCAGCAGAGATACGCGGTCAGATACGCAGTATTTT. It yields the protein CATSRDTRSDTQYF.

The chain has TRBV19 and TRBJ1-5; a weak D match, TRBD1 (5 bases). The CDR3 extends over 15 amino acids. CDR1 is LNHDA, CDR2 SQIVND, per germline (reference sequence). Trimming cost V 8 bases and J 0 bases, with 14 bases left between them. The CDR3 coding sequence is TGTGCCAGTTCTCGTGGGGGTTATAGCAATCAGCCCCAGCATTTT. Translating it yields CASSRGGYSNQPQHF. The full variable domain, in which reference TRBV19 and TRBJ1-5 provide the parts outside the CDR3, is DGGITQSPKYLFRKEGQNVTLSCEQNLNHDAMYWYRQDPGQGLRLIYYSQIVNDFQKGDIAEGYSVSREKKESFPLTVTSAQKNPTAFYLCASSRGGYSNQPQHFGDGTRLSIL.

The V gene is TRBV11-1, the J gene TRBJ1-1, with D possibly matching TRBD1 (5 bases). CDR3 size: 15 residues. Trimming shortened V by 4 bases and J by 1 base, and 13 bases separated the two germline ends. Germline V CDR1 and CDR2: SGHAT, FQDESV (reference sequence). CDR3 nucleotides: TGTGCCAGCAGCTCGGACGGGGGGTGGAACACTGAAGCTTTCTTT. This codes for CASSSDGGWNTEAFF.

This clone was seen just once. The rearrangement links TRBV5-1 to TRBJ2-1, with 9 nucleotides matching TRBD2. The germline V gene encodes CDR1 SGHRS and CDR2 YFSETQ. After removal of 4 bases from V and 7 bases from J, the junction contained 9 bases not matched to a gene. This CDR3 region has 15 residues. CDR3 sequence reads: CASSPRAGGPNEQFF. The CDR3, as DNA: TGCGCCAGCAGCCCGAGGGCGGGGGGGCCGAATGAGCAGTTCTTC. The full variable domain, in which reference TRBV5-1 and TRBJ2-1 provide the parts outside the CDR3, is KAGVTQTPRYLIKTRGQQVTLSCSPISGHRSVSWYQQTPGQGLQFLFEYFSETQRNKGNFPGRFSGRQFSNSRSEMNVSTLELGDSALYLCASSPRAGGPNEQFFGPGTRLTVL.

This rearrangement joins TRBV4-3 to TRBJ2-3; D is unclear. This CDR3 spans 15 amino acids. The germline V gene encodes CDR1 LGHNA and CDR2 YSLEER. V dropped 1 base and J dropped 4 bases, with 12 bases sitting between them. The CDR3 coding sequence is TGCGCCAGCAGCCAAGCTTTCGTCTCGGCAGATACGCAGTATTTT. It is translated as CASSQAFVSADTQYF.